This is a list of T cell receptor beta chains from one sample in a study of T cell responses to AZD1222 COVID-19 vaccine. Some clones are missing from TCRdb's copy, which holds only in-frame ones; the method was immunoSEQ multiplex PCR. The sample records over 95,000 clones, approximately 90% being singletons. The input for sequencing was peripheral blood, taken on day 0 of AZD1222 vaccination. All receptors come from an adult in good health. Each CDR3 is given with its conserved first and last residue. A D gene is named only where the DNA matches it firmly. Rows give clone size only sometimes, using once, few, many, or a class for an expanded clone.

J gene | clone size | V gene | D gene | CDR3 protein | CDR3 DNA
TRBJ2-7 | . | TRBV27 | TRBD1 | CASRITPGQTYEQYF | TGTGCCAGCAGAATAACACCGGGACAGACCTACGAGCAGTACTTC
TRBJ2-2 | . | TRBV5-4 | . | CASSAFSNTGELFF | TGTGCCAGCAGCGCATTCTCGAACACCGGGGAGCTGTTTTTT
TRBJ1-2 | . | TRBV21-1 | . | CASSKGQGLGSNYGYTF | TGTGCCAGCAGCAAAGGGCAAGGGCTCGGGTCTAACTATGGCTACACCTTC
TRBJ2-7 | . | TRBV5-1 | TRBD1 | CASSLLDRSPLYEAQYF | TGCGCCAGCAGCTTGTTGGACAGGTCGCCCTTGTACGAGGCCCAGTACTTC
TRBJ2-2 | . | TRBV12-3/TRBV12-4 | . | CASSFRLGGELFF | TGTGCCAGCAGTTTTCGTCTGGGCGGGGAGCTGTTTTTT
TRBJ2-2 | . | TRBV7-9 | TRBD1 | CASSFEGQSNTGELFF | TGTGCCAGCAGCTTTGAGGGACAGAGTAACACCGGGGAGCTGTTTTTT
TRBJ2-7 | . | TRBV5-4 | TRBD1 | CASSLETGSDEQYF | TGTGCCAGCAGCTTAGAGACAGGGAGCGACGAGCAGTACTTC
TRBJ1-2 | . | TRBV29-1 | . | CSVVEMGAYYGYTF | TGCAGCGTGGTTGAGATGGGGGCCTACTATGGCTACACCTTC
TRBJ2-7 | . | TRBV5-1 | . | CASSLPETSSYEQYF | TGCGCCAGCAGCTTGCCTGAAACCAGCTCCTACGAGCAGTACTTC
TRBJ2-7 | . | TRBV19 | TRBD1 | CASSPPGQGFYEQYF | TGTGCCAGTAGTCCCCCGGGACAGGGCTTCTACGAGCAGTACTTC
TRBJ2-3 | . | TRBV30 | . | CAWERHGSSDTQYF | TGTGCCTGGGAACGACACGGCTCGTCAGATACGCAGTATTTT
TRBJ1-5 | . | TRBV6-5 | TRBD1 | CASSSGQKNQPQHF | TGTGCCAGCAGTTCGGGACAGAAGAATCAGCCCCAGCATTTT
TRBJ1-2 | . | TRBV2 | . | CASSEYGLNSNYGYTF | TGTGCCAGCAGCGAATACGGGCTGAACTCTAACTATGGCTACACCTTC
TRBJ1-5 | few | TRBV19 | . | CASSMARRPQHF | TGTGCCAGTAGTATGGCTCGGCGGCCCCAGCATTTT
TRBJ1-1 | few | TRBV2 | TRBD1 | CASSRGRVGAFF | TGTGCCAGTTCGAGGGGGCGAGTGGGAGCTTTCTTT
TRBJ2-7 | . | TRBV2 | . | CASGAQVYEQYF | TGTGCCAGCGGTGCACAGGTCTACGAGCAGTACTTC
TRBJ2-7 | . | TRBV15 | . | CATSRGSYYEQYF | TGTGCCACCAGCAGGGGCAGTTACTACGAGCAGTACTTC
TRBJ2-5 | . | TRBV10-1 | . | CASSEGYQETQYF | TGCGCCAGCAGTGAAGGGTATCAAGAGACCCAGTACTTC
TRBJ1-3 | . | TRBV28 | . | CASRAGGAGNTIYF | TGTGCCAGCAGAGCTGGAGGGGCTGGAAACACCATATATTTT
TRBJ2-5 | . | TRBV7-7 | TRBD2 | CASSLDPGTSGETQYF | TGTGCCAGCAGCTTAGACCCCGGGACTAGCGGGGAGACCCAGTACTTC
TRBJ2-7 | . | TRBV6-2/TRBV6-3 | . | CASSYTDRFSYEQYF | TGTGCCAGCAGTTACACCGACAGGTTCTCCTACGAGCAGTACTTC
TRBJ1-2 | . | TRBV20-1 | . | CSASLGVYGYTF | TGCAGTGCTAGTTTGGGGGTCTATGGCTACACCTTC